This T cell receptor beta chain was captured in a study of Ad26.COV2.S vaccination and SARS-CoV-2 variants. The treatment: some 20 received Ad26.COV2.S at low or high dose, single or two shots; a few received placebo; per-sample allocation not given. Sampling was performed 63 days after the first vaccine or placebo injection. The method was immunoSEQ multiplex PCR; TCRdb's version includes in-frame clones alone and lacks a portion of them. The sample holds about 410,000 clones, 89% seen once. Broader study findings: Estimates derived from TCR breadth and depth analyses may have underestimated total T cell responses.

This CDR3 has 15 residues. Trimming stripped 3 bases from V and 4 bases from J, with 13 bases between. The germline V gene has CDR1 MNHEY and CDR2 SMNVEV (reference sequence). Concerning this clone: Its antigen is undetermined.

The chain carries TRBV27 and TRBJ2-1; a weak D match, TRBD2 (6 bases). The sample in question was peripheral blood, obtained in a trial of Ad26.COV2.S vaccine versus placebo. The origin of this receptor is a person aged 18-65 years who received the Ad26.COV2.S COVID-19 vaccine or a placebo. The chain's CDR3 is CASSFTWDFYNEQFF. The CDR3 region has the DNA TGTGCCAGCAGTTTCACCTGGGACTTTTACAATGAGCAGTTCTTC.